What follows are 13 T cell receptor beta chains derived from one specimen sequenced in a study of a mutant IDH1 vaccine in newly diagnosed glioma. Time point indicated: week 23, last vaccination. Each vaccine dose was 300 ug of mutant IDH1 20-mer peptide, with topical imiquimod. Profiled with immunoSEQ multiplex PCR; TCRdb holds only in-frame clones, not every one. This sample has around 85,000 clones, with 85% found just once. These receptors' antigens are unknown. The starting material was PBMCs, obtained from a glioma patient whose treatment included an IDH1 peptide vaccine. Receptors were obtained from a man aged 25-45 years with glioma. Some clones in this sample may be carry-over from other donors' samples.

The CDR3 region has the DNA TGCGCCAGCAGCCCGATGACATCCTACGAGCAGTACTTC. Translation: CASSPMTSYEQYF. The chain carries TRBV5-1 and TRBJ2-7, with D unresolved. The CDR3 covers 13 residues. V dropped 4 bases and J dropped 1 base, with 9 bases sitting between them. Germline CDR1 is SGHRS and CDR2 is YFSETQ.

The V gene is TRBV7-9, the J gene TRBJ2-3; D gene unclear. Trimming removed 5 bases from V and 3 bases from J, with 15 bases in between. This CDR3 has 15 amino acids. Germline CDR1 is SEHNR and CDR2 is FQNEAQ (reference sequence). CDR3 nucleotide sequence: TGTGCCAGCAGCCCCCTAGGCGTGGAAACAGATACGCAGTATTTT. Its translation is CASSPLGVETDTQYF.

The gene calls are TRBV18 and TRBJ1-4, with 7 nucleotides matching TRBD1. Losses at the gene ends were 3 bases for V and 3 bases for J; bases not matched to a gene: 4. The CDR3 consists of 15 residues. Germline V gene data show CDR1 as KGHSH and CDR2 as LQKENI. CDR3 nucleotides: TGTGCCAGCTCACCCCAGGGGGAGGCTAATGAAAAACTGTTTTTT. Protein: CASSPQGEANEKLFF. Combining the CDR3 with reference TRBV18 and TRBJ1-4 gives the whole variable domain NAGVMQNPRHLVRRRGQEARLRCSPMKGHSHVYWYRQLPEEGLKFMVYLQKENIIDESGMPKERFSAEFPKEGPSILRIQQVVRGDSAAYFCASSPQGEANEKLFFGSGTQLSVL.

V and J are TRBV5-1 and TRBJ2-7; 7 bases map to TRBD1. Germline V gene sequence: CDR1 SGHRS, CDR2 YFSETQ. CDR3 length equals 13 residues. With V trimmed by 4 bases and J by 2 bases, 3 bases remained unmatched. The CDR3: CASSMTGPYEQYF. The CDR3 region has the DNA TGCGCCAGCAGCATGACAGGGCCCTACGAGCAGTACTTC. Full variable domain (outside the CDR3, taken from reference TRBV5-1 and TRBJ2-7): KAGVTQTPRYLIKTRGQQVTLSCSPISGHRSVSWYQQTPGQGLQFLFEYFSETQRNKGNFPGRFSGRQFSNSRSEMNVSTLELGDSALYLCASSMTGPYEQYFGPGTRLTVT.

CDR3 region: CASSFRGGRRESPLHF. The CDR3 DNA follows: TGTGCCAGCAGTTTTCGTGGGGGGCGTCGGGAATCACCCCTCCACTTT. The J gene is TRBJ1-6, the V gene TRBV28; tentatively, D is TRBD1 (6 bases). The germline V gene has CDR1 MDHEN and CDR2 SYDVKM. V was cut by 3 bases and J by 10 bases, with 19 bases left in between. There are 16 residues in the CDR3.

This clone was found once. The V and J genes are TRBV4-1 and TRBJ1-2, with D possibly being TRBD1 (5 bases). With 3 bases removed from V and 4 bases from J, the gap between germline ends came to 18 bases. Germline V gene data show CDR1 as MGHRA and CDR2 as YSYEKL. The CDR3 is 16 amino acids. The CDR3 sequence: CASSHRRPGRVYGYTF. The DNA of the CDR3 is TGCGCCAGCAGCCACCGCCGGCCGGGGCGGGTCTATGGCTACACCTTC.

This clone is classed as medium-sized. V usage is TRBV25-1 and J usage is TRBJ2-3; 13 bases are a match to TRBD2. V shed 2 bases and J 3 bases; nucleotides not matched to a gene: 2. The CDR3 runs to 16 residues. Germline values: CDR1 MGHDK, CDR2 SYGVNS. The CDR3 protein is CASSERLAGGTDTQYF. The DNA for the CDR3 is TGTGCCAGCAGTGAAAGACTAGCGGGAGGTACAGATACGCAGTATTTT.

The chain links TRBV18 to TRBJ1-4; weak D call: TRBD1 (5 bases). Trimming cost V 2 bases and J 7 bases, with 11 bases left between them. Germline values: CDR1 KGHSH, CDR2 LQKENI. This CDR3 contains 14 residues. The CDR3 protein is CASSPAAGSEKLFF. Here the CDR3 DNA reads TGTGCCAGCTCACCAGCGGCAGGGTCTGAAAAACTGTTTTTT. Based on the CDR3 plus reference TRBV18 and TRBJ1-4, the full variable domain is NAGVMQNPRHLVRRRGQEARLRCSPMKGHSHVYWYRQLPEEGLKFMVYLQKENIIDESGMPKERFSAEFPKEGPSILRIQQVVRGDSAAYFCASSPAAGSEKLFFGSGTQLSVL.

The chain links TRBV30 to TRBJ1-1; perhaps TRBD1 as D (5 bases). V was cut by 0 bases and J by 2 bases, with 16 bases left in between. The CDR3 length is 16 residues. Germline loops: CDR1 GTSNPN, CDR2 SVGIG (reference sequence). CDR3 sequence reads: CAWSVPGAGVNTEAFF. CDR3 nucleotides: TGTGCCTGGAGTGTTCCCGGGGCAGGAGTTAACACTGAAGCTTTCTTT.

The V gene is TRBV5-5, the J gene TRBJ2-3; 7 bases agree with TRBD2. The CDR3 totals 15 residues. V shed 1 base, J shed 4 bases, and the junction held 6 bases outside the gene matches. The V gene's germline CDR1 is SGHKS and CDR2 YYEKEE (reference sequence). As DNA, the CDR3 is TGTGCCAGCAGCTTGCGGCGGGAGTTGCCAGATACGCAGTATTTT. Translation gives CASSLRRELPDTQYF.

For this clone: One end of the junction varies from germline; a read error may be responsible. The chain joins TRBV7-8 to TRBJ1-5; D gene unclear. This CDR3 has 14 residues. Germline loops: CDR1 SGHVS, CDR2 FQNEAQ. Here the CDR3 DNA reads TGTGCCGGCAGCTTAGGGTACGCCAATCAGCCCCAGCATTTT. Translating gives CAGSLGYANQPQHF.

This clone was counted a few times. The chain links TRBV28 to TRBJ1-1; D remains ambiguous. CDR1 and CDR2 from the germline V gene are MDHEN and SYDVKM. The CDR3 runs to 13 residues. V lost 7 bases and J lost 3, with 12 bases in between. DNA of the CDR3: TGTGCCAGCACCCTTGACCGCTACACTGAAGCTTTCTTT. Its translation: CASTLDRYTEAFF.

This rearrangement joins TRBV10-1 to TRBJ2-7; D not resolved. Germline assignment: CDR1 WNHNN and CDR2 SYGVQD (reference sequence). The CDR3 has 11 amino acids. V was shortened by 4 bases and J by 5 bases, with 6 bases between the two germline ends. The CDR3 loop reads CASSVGDEQYF. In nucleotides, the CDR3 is TGCGCCAGCAGTGTTGGGGACGAGCAGTACTTC.